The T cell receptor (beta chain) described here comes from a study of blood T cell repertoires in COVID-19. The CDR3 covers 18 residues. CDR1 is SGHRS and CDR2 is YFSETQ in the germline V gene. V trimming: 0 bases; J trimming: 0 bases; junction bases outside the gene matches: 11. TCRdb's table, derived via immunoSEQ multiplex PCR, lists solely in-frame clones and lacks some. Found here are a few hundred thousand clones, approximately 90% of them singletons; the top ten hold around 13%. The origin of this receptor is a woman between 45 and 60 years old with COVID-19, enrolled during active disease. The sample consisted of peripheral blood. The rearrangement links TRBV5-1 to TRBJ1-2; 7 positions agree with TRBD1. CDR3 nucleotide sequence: TGCGCCAGCAGCTTGGTAGTTGATGGCGGGACAGCTAACTATGGCTACACCTTC. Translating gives CASSLVVDGGTANYGYTF.